By sample fraction, the clone carrying this TCR beta chain is medium-sized. Antigen: not known. The CDR3 runs to 14 residues. Trimming cost V 3 bases and J 3 bases, with 12 bases left between them. Looked up from germline, CDR1 is SGHVS and CDR2 is FQNEAQ. The record originates from a study of spatial heterogeneity in lung cancer. Turning to the study itself: Detection consistently captured more beta-chain sequences than alpha-chain sequences. Whole-study results and caveats: Coverage estimated for tumor T cells reached roughly 6.5% for alpha chains and around 13% for beta chains. How many expanded intratumoral alpha and beta TCRs were present tracked the tumor mutation count, which was a count of nonsynonymous mutations.

TCRdb ran MiXCR on the 5' RACE reads and lists one entry per CDR3 protein. The sample holds about 2,300 distinct CDR3 sequences; roughly an eighth are singletons and the top ten take over 8%. Time point specified: sample taken at primary tumor resection. Tumor, nontumor lung or frozen PBMC supplied whole RNA that was sequenced unsorted. Source: lung tumor tissue, taken at surgery. The V and J genes are TRBV7-8 and TRBJ2-7; D not certain. The TCR comes from a male donor with early-stage non-small cell lung cancer. The CDR3 sequence is CASSFQGHHYEQYF. The CDR3 DNA reads as TGTGCCAGCAGCTTTCAAGGGCACCACTACGAGCAGTACTTC.